These 10 T cell receptor beta chains were all obtained from the same sample, sequenced in a study of cytomegalovirus exposure and HLA in healthy donors. The PCR was carried out with 60 Vbeta primers and 13 Jbeta primers. Profiling relied on immunoSEQ multiplex PCR, and the TCRdb table lists in-frame clones only, not all of them. The sample yields roughly 130,000 clones, around 78% seen once. The material sequenced was PBMCs. The receptors come from a woman in her fifties or sixties in good health and CMV-seronegative.

This chain links TRBV4-3 with TRBJ2-7, with unresolved D. This CDR3 has 16 amino acids. Germline V gene lookup returns CDR1 LGHNA and CDR2 YSLEER. Trimming took off 1 base at V and 0 bases at J, with 13 bases between the two ends. DNA of the CDR3: TGCGCCAGCAGCCAAGTACCACAGTTTTTCTCCTACGAGCAGTACGTC. This codes for CASSQVPQFFSYEQYV.

The chain uses TRBV4-3 and TRBJ2-7; D remains ambiguous. Germline-derived CDR1 and CDR2 are LGHNA and YSLEER. The germline V and J ends were trimmed by 0 bases and 4 bases, with 10 bases remaining between them. This CDR3 spans 14 amino acids. CDR3 protein: CASSQDRVGYEQYF. The CDR3 DNA sequence: TGCGCCAGCAGCCAAGACCGGGTGGGTTACGAGCAGTACTTC.

V is TRBV6-5 and J is TRBJ1-2, with a weak D call TRBD1 (6 bases). The CDR3 extends over 11 amino acids. Per the germline V gene, CDR1 is MNHEY and CDR2 is SVGAGI. V was cut by 11 bases and J by 7 bases, with 14 bases left in between. CDR3 protein: CAARAGVGYTF. Written as DNA, the CDR3 is TGTGCCGCGAGAGCAGGGGTTGGCTACACCTTC.

The V and J genes are TRBV6-5 and TRBJ2-5; D might be TRBD2 (5 bases). Trimming cost V 4 bases and J 2 bases, with 14 bases left between them. CDR3 length: 15 amino acids. Per germline, CDR1 MNHEY and CDR2 SVGAGI. The CDR3 loop is CASSSAPGKQETQYF. DNA for the CDR3: TGTGCCAGCAGTTCGGCCCCGGGGAAACAAGAGACCCAGTACTTC.

The rearrangement uses TRBV9 and TRBJ2-5, with 14 bases that match TRBD2. Germline V gene data show CDR1 as SGDLS and CDR2 as YYNGEE. Trimming removed 0 bases from V and 1 base from J; junction bases left unmatched: 11. The CDR3 covers 20 residues. The CDR3 region is CASSVASGTSGRGAQETQYF. CDR3 nucleotides: TGTGCCAGCAGCGTAGCCTCGGGGACTAGCGGGAGAGGGGCCCAAGAGACCCAGTACTTC. The whole variable domain, filled in from reference TRBV9 and TRBJ2-5, reads DSGVTQTPKHLITATGQRVTLRCSPRSGDLSVYWYQQSLDQGLQFLIQYYNGEERAKGNILERFSAQQFPDLHSELNLSSLELGDSALYFCASSVASGTSGRGAQETQYFGPGTRLLVL.

V gene TRBV2 combines with J gene TRBJ1-5, with TRBD1 matching over 7 bases. V was clipped by 0 bases and J by 4 bases; unmatched bases: 6. Germline CDR1 reads SNHLY; CDR2 reads FYNNEI. This CDR3 is built from 16 residues. CDR3 loop: CASSEADRVANQPQHF. DNA for the CDR3: TGTGCCAGCAGTGAAGCAGACAGGGTGGCGAATCAGCCCCAGCATTTT.

The chain couples TRBV19 to TRBJ1-1; tentative D call: TRBD1 (6 bases). The V and J ends lost 1 base and 0 bases respectively, with 9 bases between them. This CDR3 region has 15 residues. The germline CDR1 and CDR2 sequences are LNHDA and SQIVND (reference sequence). Written as DNA, the CDR3 is TGTGCCAGTAGTATAGTGGGGGACATGAACACTGAAGCTTTCTTT. This encodes CASSIVGDMNTEAFF.

The chain is built from TRBV9 and TRBJ1-4, with 9 bases aligning to TRBD1. The CDR3 length is 16 residues. The V segment lost 4 bases and the J segment 8 bases; nucleotides outside the gene matches: 12. The germline gives CDR1 SGDLS, CDR2 YYNGEE. The CDR3: CASSPIQGQGSEKLFF. In nucleotides, the CDR3 is TGTGCCAGCAGCCCCATCCAGGGACAGGGAAGCGAAAAACTGTTTTTT.

This chain connects TRBV27 to TRBJ2-5; possible D gene TRBD2, 6 bases. Germline CDR1 MNHEY, CDR2 SMNVEV (reference sequence). CDR3 length equals 15 residues. Trimming shortened V by 4 bases and J by 5 bases, and 17 bases separated the two germline ends. In nucleotides, the CDR3 is TGTGCCAGCAGTTCCTTGGGGCAGGGAGGTGAGACCCAGTACTTC. Its protein product is CASSSLGQGGETQYF.

The chain is built from TRBV6-5 and TRBJ1-1; 10 bases are a match to TRBD1. Trimming cost V 2 bases and J 6 bases; bases outside gene matches: 0. Germline-derived CDR1 and CDR2 are MNHEY and SVGAGI. This CDR3 contains 13 residues. CDR3 bases: TGTGCCAGCAGTTACGGGACAGGGGCTGAAGCTTTCTTT. This gives the protein CASSYGTGAEAFF.